Each of the 23 T cell receptor beta chains below was sequenced from the same sample in a study of T cell responses to AZD1222 COVID-19 vaccine (dated by TCRdb to about 2021). Library prep was done by the immunoSEQ multiplex PCR assay. The source is immuneACCESS, and TCRdb retained only in-frame sequences with V and J called. Part of the clones is not carried over; for the studies checked, unresolved V genes explain less than half of this, and the remainder is unexplained. Within this sample are roughly 160,000 clones, with 90% of them counted one time only. Of the sample, approximately 1.5% falls within the top ten clones. This specimen's time point label, per the study, means: baseline before first vaccination. The sample in question was peripheral blood, obtained on day 0 of AZD1222 vaccination. The receptor source for this set is an adult in good health.

V usage is TRBV7-2 and J usage is TRBJ1-4, with D possibly matching TRBD1 (5 bases). V dropped 1 base and J dropped 5 bases, with 8 bases sitting between them. CDR3 length equals 14 residues. Germline CDR1 and CDR2: SGHTA and FQGNSA. CDR3 region: CASSLDPGNEKLFF. CDR3 in DNA: TGTGCCAGCAGCTTAGATCCAGGGAATGAAAAACTGTTTTTT.

V and J are TRBV19 and TRBJ2-7; D might be TRBD2 (6 bases). V was trimmed by 1 base and J by 5 bases, leaving 12 bases between them. The CDR3 sequence is 14 residues long. Germline V lookup: CDR1 LNHDA, CDR2 SQIVND (reference sequence). CDR3 sequence reads: CASSIGFGEDEQYF. The CDR3, as DNA: TGTGCCAGTAGTATAGGGTTTGGGGAGGACGAGCAGTACTTC. The whole variable domain, remainder taken from reference TRBV19 and TRBJ2-7, is DGGITQSPKYLFRKEGQNVTLSCEQNLNHDAMYWYRQDPGQGLRLIYYSQIVNDFQKGDIAEGYSVSREKKESFPLTVTSAQKNPTAFYLCASSIGFGEDEQYFGPGTRLTVT.

This chain uses TRBV6-5 with TRBJ1-6; weak D call: TRBD1 (5 bases). The CDR3 runs to 15 residues. V lost 2 bases to trimming and J lost 9 bases, with 14 bases between them. Germline CDR1 MNHEY, CDR2 SVGAGI. CDR3 protein: CASSYGGRGRSPLHF. In nucleotides, the CDR3 is TGTGCCAGCAGTTACGGGGGAAGGGGCCGTTCACCCCTCCACTTT.

This clone was observed a handful of times. V gene TRBV6-5 combines with J gene TRBJ1-2; D is uncertain. The germline V gene encodes CDR1 MNHEY and CDR2 SVGAGI. The V end lost 0 bases, the J end lost 1 base, and 12 bases lay between the germline ends. The CDR3 totals 16 residues. CDR3 sequence: CASSYSRTLFNYGYTF. CDR3 nucleotide sequence: TGTGCCAGCAGTTACTCTAGGACCCTCTTTAACTATGGCTACACCTTC.

The chain employs TRBV15 and TRBJ1-1; D gene ambiguous. V lost 3 bases to trimming and J lost 8 bases, with 10 bases between them. Per germline, CDR1 LNHNV and CDR2 YYDKDF (reference sequence). The CDR3 has 12 residues. This CDR3 is CATSRDSGEAFF. In DNA form, the CDR3 reads TGTGCCACCAGCAGGGACTCGGGGGAAGCTTTCTTT. Variable domain in full (rest from reference TRBV15 and TRBJ1-1): DAMVIQNPRYQVTQFGKPVTLSCSQTLNHNVMYWYQQKSSQAPKLLFHYYDKDFNNEADTPDNFQSRRPNTSFCFLDIRSPGLGDTAMYLCATSRDSGEAFFGQGTRLTVV.

The chain combines TRBV11-3 with TRBJ1-1; D not resolved. The germline CDR1 and CDR2 sequences are SGHNT and YENEEA. V dropped 1 base and J dropped 8 bases, with 5 bases sitting between them. The CDR3 is 11 residues long. The CDR3 DNA is TGTGCCAGCAGCTTAGCAGTAGAAGCTTTCTTT. Amino acids: CASSLAVEAFF. Full variable domain (rest looked up from reference TRBV11-3 and TRBJ1-1): EAGVVQSPRYKIIEKKQPVAFWCNPISGHNTLYWYLQNLGQGPELLIRYENEEAVDDSQLPKDRFSAERLKGVDSTLKIQPAELGDSAVYLCASSLAVEAFFGQGTRLTVV.

The V and J genes are TRBV19 and TRBJ1-1, with 9 bases aligning to TRBD1. The CDR3 is 14 residues long. The germline CDR1 and CDR2 sequences are LNHDA and SQIVND (reference sequence). Trimming at V came to 8 bases and at J to 3 bases, leaving 7 bases not matched to a gene. The CDR3 protein is CASVLQGADTEAFF. For the CDR3, the DNA is TGTGCCAGTGTTCTACAGGGGGCGGACACTGAAGCTTTCTTT. Together with reference TRBV19 and TRBJ1-1, the CDR3 gives the full variable domain: DGGITQSPKYLFRKEGQNVTLSCEQNLNHDAMYWYRQDPGQGLRLIYYSQIVNDFQKGDIAEGYSVSREKKESFPLTVTSAQKNPTAFYLCASVLQGADTEAFFGQGTRLTVV.

The chain has TRBV6-4 and TRBJ1-1; D unclear. This CDR3 has 14 residues. Germline CDR1 and CDR2: MRHNA and SNTAGT. The V end lost 5 bases, the J end lost 3 bases, and 13 bases lay between the germline ends. The CDR3 loop is CASSRYRGDTEAFF. Written as DNA, the CDR3 is TGTGCCAGCAGTCGGTACCGGGGAGACACTGAAGCTTTCTTT.

The gene calls are TRBV5-5 and TRBJ1-1; D not certain. V lost 7 bases, J lost 2 bases, and 6 bases lay in between. Germline V gene lookup returns CDR1 SGHKS and CDR2 YYEKEE (reference sequence). The CDR3 contains 11 residues. As DNA, the CDR3 is TGTGCCAGCCGGGCTAACACTGAAGCTTTCTTT. The encoded protein is CASRANTEAFF.

V gene TRBV9 combines with J gene TRBJ2-3; 8 bases line up with TRBD2. There are 18 residues in the CDR3. Per the germline V gene, CDR1 is SGDLS and CDR2 is YYNGEE. J gave up 1 base and V 0 bases, and 10 bases lay outside the gene matches. The CDR3 region has the DNA TGTGCCAGCAGCGTAGCTTCCGGCCGCGGGGGGCGCACAGATACGCAGTATTTT. It specifies CASSVASGRGGRTDTQYF. Combining the CDR3 with reference TRBV9 and TRBJ2-3 gives the whole variable domain DSGVTQTPKHLITATGQRVTLRCSPRSGDLSVYWYQQSLDQGLQFLIQYYNGEERAKGNILERFSAQQFPDLHSELNLSSLELGDSALYFCASSVASGRGGRTDTQYFGPGTRLTVL.

V usage is TRBV6-5 and J usage is TRBJ1-2; 8 nucleotides agree with TRBD1. Per germline, CDR1 MNHEY and CDR2 SVGAGI. The ends lost 6 bases at V and 8 bases at J; junction bases unmatched: 11. The CDR3 has 14 amino acids. The CDR3 DNA reads as TGTGCCAGCAGAGATTTCAGGGGGCCGGGAGGCTACACCTTC. It specifies CASRDFRGPGGYTF.

This chain joins TRBV9 and TRBJ2-7; TRBD2 is a possible D gene (6 bases). CDR1 is SGDLS and CDR2 is YYNGEE in the germline V gene. The CDR3 length is 15 residues. With 0 bases removed from V and 0 bases from J, the gap between germline ends came to 10 bases. CDR3 sequence reads: CASSVGLASSYEQYF. The CDR3 nucleotides are TGTGCCAGCAGCGTAGGGCTAGCGAGCTCCTACGAGCAGTACTTC.

The J gene is TRBJ2-6, the V gene TRBV28; TRBD1 matches 9 bases. Trimming took 5 bases from V and 0 from J; bases not matched to a gene: 5. CDR3 length: 17 residues. Germline V gives CDR1 MDHEN, CDR2 SYDVKM. CDR3 coding DNA: TGTGCCAGCAGTGTGACAGGGGGACTCTCTGGGGCCAACGTCCTGACTTTC. Its protein product is CASSVTGGLSGANVLTF.

The chain uses TRBV5-4 and TRBJ2-2; D is undetermined. The CDR3 has 12 amino acids. Looked up from germline, CDR1 is SGHNT and CDR2 is YYREEE (reference sequence). Trimming left V 5 bases short and J 7 bases short, with 9 bases between. CDR3 protein: CASSLRDGELFF. In DNA, the CDR3 is TGTGCCAGCAGTCTTAGGGACGGGGAGCTGTTTTTT.

The rearrangement links TRBV6-4 to TRBJ1-2; D uncertain. Trimming removed 6 bases at V and 7 bases at J, with 9 bases between. Germline-derived CDR1 and CDR2 are MRHNA and SNTAGT. This CDR3 spans 11 amino acids. CDR3 region: CASSGMGGYTF. As DNA, the CDR3 is TGTGCCAGCAGCGGTATGGGTGGCTACACCTTC.

This chain links TRBV28 with TRBJ1-4, with 11 bases matching TRBD1. Germline values: CDR1 MDHEN, CDR2 SYDVKM. The CDR3 spans 12 residues. The J segment lost 13 bases and the V segment lost 6 bases, leaving 4 bases of the junction unmatched. The CDR3 reads CASSLGTGGLFF. The CDR3 DNA is TGTGCCAGCAGCCTGGGGACAGGGGGACTGTTTTTT.

The chain's CDR3 is CASSSGQGRIQPQHF. Written as DNA, the CDR3 is TGTGCCAGCAGCTCCGGACAGGGTAGGATTCAGCCCCAGCATTTT. The chain carries TRBV28 and TRBJ1-5, with TRBD1 matching 8 bases. J lost 6 bases, V lost 6 bases, and 10 bases had no gene match. Germline V CDR1 and CDR2: MDHEN, SYDVKM. The CDR3 spans 15 residues.

For the CDR3, the DNA is TGTGCCAGCAGTTACTCGCAGGGGGCAACTAATGAAAAACTGTTTTTT. As protein: CASSYSQGATNEKLFF. The chain employs TRBV6-5 and TRBJ1-4, with TRBD1 identical over 7 bases. The CDR3 has 16 residues. Losses at the gene ends were 0 bases for V and 0 bases for J; bases not matched to a gene: 1. Germline V gene sequence: CDR1 MNHEY, CDR2 SVGAGI.

CDR3: CASSPRSEVNTEAFF. The CDR3 bases are TGTGCCAGCTCACCCAGAAGCGAGGTGAACACTGAAGCTTTCTTT. The chain joins TRBV18 to TRBJ1-1; D gene unclear. V gave up 3 bases and J gave up 0 bases, with 11 bases separating them. The CDR3 totals 15 residues. The germline CDR1 and CDR2 sequences are KGHSH and LQKENI.

The chain is built from TRBV19 and TRBJ1-5, with TRBD1 as a possible D gene (5 bases). The V gene's germline CDR1 is LNHDA and CDR2 SQIVND (reference sequence). CDR3 length equals 15 residues. Trimming removed 7 bases from V and 0 bases from J, with 13 bases in between. The CDR3 region is CASNRDSYSNQPQHF. The CDR3 DNA reads as TGTGCCAGTAACCGGGACTCATATAGCAATCAGCCCCAGCATTTT.

As DNA, the CDR3 is TGTGCCAGCTCACCGACACCCGGGACTAGCGGGGGGGCCCTTTTAAATGAGCAGTTCTTC. This sequence encodes CASSPTPGTSGGALLNEQFF. The chain links TRBV18 to TRBJ2-1; 16 bases match TRBD2. Germline CDR1 and CDR2: KGHSH and LQKENI. V trimming: 3 bases; J trimming: 7 bases; junction bases outside the gene matches: 15. This CDR3 is 20 amino acids long.

This chain joins TRBV6-2 or TRBV6-3 and TRBJ1-3; D is unclear. V was trimmed by 6 bases and J by 0 bases, leaving 12 bases between them. CDR3 length: 15 residues. Germline CDR1 is MNHEY and CDR2 is SVGEGT. The CDR3: CASSLWPISGNTIYF. The CDR3 nucleotides are TGTGCCAGCAGCCTTTGGCCTATCTCTGGAAACACCATATATTTT.

This chain links TRBV6-5 with TRBJ1-1; D may be TRBD1 (5 bases). The CDR3 totals 15 residues. Germline V gene lookup returns CDR1 MNHEY and CDR2 SVGAGI. Deletions cut 3 bases from V and 5 bases from J, with 16 bases between. The DNA for the CDR3 is TGTGCCAGCAGTTATTCCGGGACCGACGGAACTGAAGCTTTCTTT. This translates into CASSYSGTDGTEAFF.